This section outlines one T cell receptor beta chain sequence together with its context. No antigen is known for it. This record belongs to a study of T cells in Graves' hyperthyroidism and ophthalmopathy. Amplification of TCR beta CDR3 regions used RNA as the template. A set of HTBI primers served as the primers for a first-round RT-PCR of the TCR CDR3. TCRdb reprocessed the multiplex PCR reads with MiXCR, giving one entry per CDR3 protein. Of a few hundred thousand distinct CDR3 sequences listed, 14% to 15% are singletons. CDR1 and CDR2 (germline): MNHNS, SASEGT. CDR3 length equals 15 residues. Trimming pared 7 bases from V and 8 bases from J, leaving 20 bases between. For Graves' hyperthyroidism to be stable, ophthalmopathy could not progress within 18 months. It was uncontrolled infection, other autoimmune disease, pregnancy or lactation that excluded patients. Overall study findings and caveats: The model forecast ophthalmopathy, anticipating it by a median roughly 6 months before onset. The blood repertoire included most of the expanded thyroid clonotypes above 0.001.

The sequence derives from a woman between 25 and 40 years old with Graves' hyperthyroidism. The chain is built from TRBV6-1 and TRBJ1-4; maybe TRBD1 (6 bases). Sequencing used blood. CDR3 coding DNA: TGTGCCAGCACCACACTTGGGGGGGCCGACGAAAAACTGTTTTTT. Amino acids: CASTTLGGADEKLFF.